One and the same sample provided the 19 T cell receptor beta chains below, sequenced in a study of vaccination effects on CD4 cells after COVID-19. These receptors' targets are unknown. Before any sequencing was done, the ViraFEST assay used viral peptide pools to expand antigen-specific CD4+ T cells. The authors isolated CD4+ T cells after roughly 10 days of culture. Vaccinated participants had no history of SARS-CoV-2 infection and tested negative for nucleocapsid antibodies. The method was immunoSEQ multiplex PCR; TCRdb's version includes in-frame clones alone and lacks a portion of them. The sample holds 78,000 or so clones; around 81% are singletons and the top ten take over 9.5%. Sequencing used CD4+ T cells from PBMCs cultured with SARS-CoV-2 spike peptides, obtained before COVID-19 vaccination. All receptors derive from a human donor who received a COVID-19 vaccine.

The chain uses TRBV18 and TRBJ2-7; D not resolved. CDR1 and CDR2 from the germline V gene are KGHSH and LQKENI. V lost 6 bases to trimming and J lost 0 bases, with 9 bases between them. CDR3 length: 13 residues. This CDR3 reads CASSLSSSYEQYV. CDR3 coding DNA: TGTGCCAGCTCCCTTTCTAGCTCCTACGAGCAGTACGTC.

This chain connects TRBV7-2 to TRBJ1-1; perhaps TRBD1 as D (5 bases). V gave up 1 base and J gave up 6 bases, with 15 bases separating them. Germline assignment: CDR1 SGHTA and CDR2 FQGNSA. The CDR3 runs to 15 residues. CDR3 in DNA: TGTGCCAGCAGCTTAGGCCCTATGGGGGGGGCTGAAGCTTTCTTT. Translation: CASSLGPMGGAEAFF.

The chain recombines TRBV14 with TRBJ2-1; D is undetermined. The length of the CDR3 is 13 residues. V lost 0 bases and J lost 9, with 9 bases in between. Germline V lookup: CDR1 SGHDN, CDR2 FVKESK. CDR3 DNA sequence: TGTGCCAGCAGCCAAGATGATCGAAGTGAGCAGTTCTTC. This encodes CASSQDDRSEQFF.

The V and J genes are TRBV5-1 and TRBJ2-5, with D perhaps matching TRBD1 (6 bases). V was clipped by 0 bases and J by 0 bases, with 12 bases between them. Germline V gene sequence: CDR1 SGHRS, CDR2 YFSETQ. The CDR3 runs to 16 residues. The CDR3 is CASSLAGTPYQETQYF. DNA for the CDR3: TGCGCCAGCAGCTTGGCCGGGACACCGTACCAAGAGACCCAGTACTTC.

CDR3 nucleotide sequence: TGTGCCAGCAGCTTGATGGTATTTGGCAATCAGCCCCAGCATTTT. It yields the protein CASSLMVFGNQPQHF. The V and J genes are TRBV7-2 and TRBJ1-5; D is undetermined. V shed 3 bases and J shed 2 bases, with 11 bases lying between them. CDR3 size: 15 residues. The germline V gene encodes CDR1 SGHTA and CDR2 FQGNSA.

The rearrangement uses TRBV28 and TRBJ1-2, with TRBD1 matching 9 bases. The CDR3 contains 18 residues. V was pared by 2 bases and J by 8 bases, with 18 bases of the junction left unmatched. CDR1 and CDR2 from the germline V gene are MDHEN and SYDVKM. The DNA for the CDR3 is TGTGCCAGCAGTTTAGTAGGCCCAACCGGGACAGGGAATCAGGGCTACACCTTC. Protein product: CASSLVGPTGTGNQGYTF.

This clone occurred once. V gene TRBV10-3 combines with J gene TRBJ1-5; D gene ambiguous. V was shortened by 6 bases and J by 1 base, with 10 bases between the two germline ends. This CDR3 is 14 amino acids long. Germline V gene lookup returns CDR1 ENHRY and CDR2 SYGVKD. The chain's CDR3 is CAISPNLSNQPQHF. The CDR3 DNA follows: TGTGCCATCAGCCCGAATCTGAGCAATCAGCCCCAGCATTTT.

The gene calls are TRBV9 and TRBJ1-5; no definite D call. Trimming pared 0 bases from V and 6 bases from J, leaving 10 bases between. Germline V gene data show CDR1 as SGDLS and CDR2 as YYNGEE. The CDR3 spans 14 residues. The CDR3 DNA follows: TGTGCCAGCAGCGTAGGTGGGTCCCCTCAGCCCCAGCATTTT. This codes for CASSVGGSPQPQHF. The full variable domain, completed using reference TRBV9 and TRBJ1-5, is DSGVTQTPKHLITATGQRVTLRCSPRSGDLSVYWYQQSLDQGLQFLIQYYNGEERAKGNILERFSAQQFPDLHSELNLSSLELGDSALYFCASSVGGSPQPQHFGDGTRLSIL.

J is TRBJ2-2 and V is TRBV7-3, with no clear D. The CDR3 is 12 amino acids. Germline V lookup: CDR1 SGHTA, CDR2 FQGTGA. V lost 4 bases and J 3 bases, leaving 3 bases between the germline ends. CDR3 protein: CASSSDTGELFF. CDR3 in DNA: TGTGCCAGCAGCTCCGACACCGGGGAGCTGTTTTTT.

In this sample, this clone turned up a few times. V gene TRBV21-1 combines with J gene TRBJ2-7; the table calls TRBD1, which could not be checked here. TRBV21-1 is labeled a pseudogene. The CDR3 totals 17 residues. CDR3 loop: CASSSYRADKTSYEQYV. In nucleotides, the CDR3 is TGTGCCAGCAGCTCCTATCGGGCGGACAAGACCTCCTACGAGCAGTACGTC.

The V gene is TRBV4-1, the J gene TRBJ2-4, with 8 nucleotides matching TRBD1. Germline CDR1 is MGHRA and CDR2 is YSYEKL. CDR3 length equals 16 residues. J lost 4 bases, V lost 2 bases, and 7 bases had no gene match. The CDR3 loop reads CASSQTSWTGKNIQYF. In DNA, the CDR3 is TGCGCCAGCAGCCAAACCAGTTGGACAGGGAAAAACATTCAGTACTTC.

CDR3 amino acids: CASSPTGTSNTDTQYF. CDR3 bases: TGTGCCAGCAGCCCCACCGGGACTAGCAACACAGATACGCAGTATTTT. This rearrangement joins TRBV3-1 (or the pseudogene TRBV3-2) to TRBJ2-3; TRBD2 aligns across 9 bases. V lost 4 bases and J lost 2; bases outside the gene matches: 7. CDR3 length: 16 residues. Germline CDR1 LGHDT, CDR2 YNNKEL (reference sequence).

This clone was picked up a small number of times. V usage is TRBV2 and J usage is TRBJ2-2, with TRBD2 matching over 11 bases. The V gene's germline CDR1 is SNHLY and CDR2 FYNNEI. The CDR3 runs to 13 residues. Trimming cost V 8 bases and J 6 bases; bases outside gene matches: 2. CDR3 loop: CASVAGGSGELFF. The CDR3 region has the DNA TGTGCCAGCGTAGCGGGGGGGTCCGGGGAGCTGTTTTTT.

CDR3 loop: CASSIDPVLAGGPLETQYF. CDR3 DNA: TGTGCCAGTAGTATAGATCCGGTACTAGCGGGGGGGCCGTTGGAGACCCAGTACTTC. This chain connects TRBV19 to TRBJ2-5, with 13 bases fitting TRBD2. Per germline, CDR1 LNHDA and CDR2 SQIVND (reference sequence). V dropped 0 bases and J dropped 5; count of bases not matched to a gene: 12. The CDR3 spans 19 residues.

This clone was counted only a few times. V gene TRBV2 combines with J gene TRBJ1-1, with D perhaps matching TRBD1 (5 bases). Trimming removed 8 bases from V and 9 bases from J, with 13 bases in between. Germline V gives CDR1 SNHLY, CDR2 FYNNEI. The CDR3 contains 11 residues. The CDR3 region is CASDRDGQAFF. The CDR3 nucleotides are TGTGCCAGCGACCGGGACGGGCAAGCTTTCTTT.

The genes are TRBV2 and TRBJ1-1; D remains unclear. CDR1 is SNHLY, CDR2 FYNNEI, per germline. V was cut by 6 bases and J by 0 bases, with 8 bases left in between. The CDR3 runs 13 residues. CDR3 sequence reads: CASRSGLNTEAFF. For the CDR3, the DNA is TGTGCCAGCAGGTCAGGATTGAACACTGAAGCTTTCTTT.

This chain uses TRBV19 with TRBJ1-5; D call uncertain. Germline CDR1 and CDR2: LNHDA and SQIVND (reference sequence). Trimming left V 6 bases short and J 3 bases short, with 15 bases between. The CDR3 is 15 amino acids. CDR3 DNA sequence: TGTGCCAGTAGCCCCTCGAGTACCTACAATCAGCCCCAGCATTTT. Protein product: CASSPSSTYNQPQHF.

This chain connects TRBV5-5 to TRBJ1-3, with D hard to call. Germline V CDR1 and CDR2: SGHKS, YYEKEE (reference sequence). The CDR3 totals 15 residues. V gave up 2 bases and J gave up 4 bases, with 13 bases separating them. CDR3 residues: CASSFAPGLGNTIYF. CDR3 DNA: TGTGCCAGCAGCTTCGCTCCCGGGCTAGGAAACACCATATATTTT.

The chain couples TRBV2 to TRBJ1-2, with TRBD1 matching over 10 bases. Germline values: CDR1 SNHLY, CDR2 FYNNEI. This CDR3 is built from 15 residues. V was pared by 2 bases and J by 7 bases, with 7 bases of the junction left unmatched. The CDR3 DNA sequence: TGTGCCAGCAGTGAATTTGGGACAGGGGTGAGTGGCTACACCTTC. Translation: CASSEFGTGVSGYTF.